This T cell receptor (beta chain) was documented in a study of cytomegalovirus exposure and HLA in healthy donors (dated 2017 in TCRdb). As for the study more broadly: According to an earlier analysis of a few hundred of the donors, about 180 million T cells yielded some 120 million unique TCR beta sequences and 250 to 350 Gb of sequence data. Genome-wide SNP genotypes for about 55% of the roughly 670 donors were used in a later genetic analysis, which treated that subset as a discovery cohort. The aim of the study was to test whether cataloging public T cell receptors could identify signatures of past pathogen exposure. Among the roughly 380 genotyped donors, approximately 82% belonged to the genetic ancestry cluster associated with self-reported Caucasian donors. Among roughly 400 genotyped donors of the cohort, an average of approximately 240,000 unique TCR beta nucleotide sequences was sequenced per donor, of which roughly 18% were non-productive. HLA typing covered class I and class II loci at four-digit resolution. An early release covering approximately 600 HLA-typed donors comprised about 300 gigabases of sequencing data and around 85 million unique TCR sequences. Every discovery cohort repertoire had been produced on one sequencing platform. To predict cytomegalovirus infection status, the study combined high-throughput TCR immunosequencing, statistical association of individual TCRs with disease status, and machine learning. To decide whether each TCR beta V gene segment behaved as functional or pseudogenic, an earlier analysis of several hundred of the donors relied on high-throughput TCR beta sequencing. Typing coverage varied by locus: roughly 629-640 donors for A, B, C, DRB1 and DQB1; approximately 560 for DQA1; around 610 for DPA1; under 490 for DPB1. A later analysis re-analyzed previously published TCR beta repertoires from roughly 690 donors and added high-resolution HLA genotyping to study TCR occurrence patterns. Five DR-DQ haplotypes were handled as single units for association and clustering, since linkage in the cohort was strong. Donor age, sex, ethnicity and CMV serostatus were compiled together with the repertoire data. The study profiled the T cell repertoires of hundreds of subjects by immunosequencing and related them to cytomegalovirus serostatus. The later analysis used no new phenotypic data to find candidate immune exposures, relying instead on TCR beta sequences and their occurrence across donors. In addition to the first cohort of approximately 670 subjects, a separate validation cohort of 130 or so different subjects was used. General conclusions and limits of the study: Because the 87-base-pair reads could not distinguish some IMGT-functional V segments, including TRBV6-2 and TRBV6-3, those segments were excluded. Correlated functional status among segregating V segments might be attributable to linkage disequilibrium, but an unknown experimental factor could not be ruled out. The authors suggested that the approach could potentially be generalized to other disease states and immunological phenotypes. Immune exposure information for the cohort was limited to CMV serostatus. According to a later analysis, parvovirus B19, influenza, CMV and Epstein-Barr virus appeared linked to several top co-occurrence clusters. A later analysis found that most CMV-associated TCR beta chains appeared HLA-restricted, with HLA associations seemingly driven largely by CMV exposure. Broadly in line with IMGT annotations, most TCR beta V segments showed up in productive rearrangements about 87% or about 30% of the time in an earlier analysis of under 700 of the donors. Only TCR beta chains were sequenced in this cohort, and the absence of alpha or paired-chain data limited detectable features. Because HLA typing was missing for some donors at each locus, association tests included only the typed subset. While some public TCRs were present in many individuals, most TCR sequences turned up only very rarely across donors. Because counts were too low, some 17 rarely observed V segments, including chromosome 9 orphons, were left out of the earlier analysis of approximately 500 of the donors. In vitro tests confirmed that a few of the cytomegalovirus-associated TCR beta chains recognize cytomegalovirus antigens. In a later analysis, TCR association rates were found to vary across HLA loci, with the most associated TCRs seen for DRB1 alleles and the fewest for HLA-C alleles. Compared with the approximately 670-donor mean, donors in an Asian-associated ancestry cluster had fewer N-insertions in productive TCRs, according to a later genetic analysis. Cytomegalovirus status was reported to be diagnosed by the classifier with high specificity and sensitivity in both the original and validation cohorts. In the study, approximately 160 TCR beta chains were listed as associated with cytomegalovirus. The sequencing pipeline was judged likely to have produced a cluster of highly shared sequence variants as a technical artifact. Compared with equally common non-associated chains, HLA-associated TCR beta chains in a later analysis were more clonally expanded and had lower generation probabilities. A further reported finding was that TCR beta sequences accurately predicted the HLA-A and HLA-B alleles for most subjects in the first cohort. Assigning TCR associations to individual alleles was difficult when HLA alleles, especially DR and DQ, strongly co-occurred. A later genetic analysis associated a missense DCLRE1C variant with V-gene and J-gene trimming of TCR beta chains, and an independent cohort replicated the association. Specific HLA alleles were associated with 18,000 or so TCR beta sequences at a false discovery rate of 0.05 in a later analysis. The presence/absence analyses assumed that sequencing depth was roughly uniform across donors, and that assumption may not be true.

Note on this clone: No antigen is known for it. Per-base qualities were not stored, and no clone one base away is much larger.

V has 3 bases trimmed and J has 2 bases trimmed; junction bases matching no gene number 6. The CDR3 goes from the cysteine to the phenylalanine over 17 residues. The kept DNA is CDR3 alone, 51 bases in frame from the first base. According to the germline V gene, CDR1 reads SGHVS and CDR2 reads FQNEAQ. Preparation of the library involved the immunoSEQ multiplex PCR assay. For the multiplex PCR, a mixture combining 60 forward primers for TCR Vbeta segments and 13 reverse primers for TCR Jbeta segments was used. The CDR3 region of rearranged TCR beta genes was amplified from genomic DNA with a multiplex PCR assay. On the Illumina HiSeq System, the amplified TCR beta libraries were sequenced as 87-base-pair reads. The source study handled its data this way. In a later analysis, 77 million or so unique TCR beta chains were counted across the 690 or so repertoires, and around 10 million of these chains were shared by at least two donors. To remove PCR and sequencing errors, raw reads were error-corrected and collapsed into unique sequences using a nearest-neighbor algorithm that merged closely related sequences. To assign V, D and J gene segments, CDR3 sequences were aligned to IMGT reference sequences. For a sequence to be retained, a match of at least six nucleotides was required to both a V gene segment and a J gene segment. A rearrangement was called productive if the CDR3 had no stop codons and remained in frame with V and J, and every other rearrangement was called non-productive. CDR3 was defined by IMGT convention, running from the second conserved V-encoded cysteine to the conserved J-encoded phenylalanine. The earlier analysis of about 620 of the donors excluded sequences that lacked an unambiguous match to a single V gene segment. An earlier analysis of 500 to 600 of the donors classified V segments as functional when productive rearrangements were above 56.7% and as segregating when the standard deviation between donors was above 5%. To diagnose cytomegalovirus status from the catalog of TCR beta chain sequences, a statistical classification framework was built. A later analysis assigned V and J genes by comparing TCR nucleotide sequences with IMGT/GENE-DB human TR gene sequences. In a later analysis, CDR3 sequences and most-parsimonious VDJ recombination scenarios were assigned using the TCRdist pipeline. In a later analysis, each TCR beta chain was defined by its CDR3 amino acid sequence together with its V-gene family, and reads lacking a unique V-gene family were excluded. In a later analysis, around 650 highly shared, low-generation-probability nucleotide sequences were removed to address suspected cross-contamination and a sequencing artifact. A later analysis calculated a clonal expansion index for each public chain from normalized within-repertoire ranks of inferred template counts. In a later analysis, generation probabilities were computed with a VDJ recombination model fitted to out-of-frame rearrangements, and the resulting probabilities were checked against IGoR. A later analysis scored TCR-TCR, TCR-HLA and TCR-CMV co-occurrence with hypergeometric tests, applying a repertoire-size bias correction to TCR pairs. False discovery rates were estimated in a later analysis by permuting HLA or CMV assignments 20 times. In a later analysis, co-occurring TCRs were grouped using DBSCAN, and TCRdist sequence similarity was added for clustering within HLA-allele-positive subsets. For co-occurrence clustering, repertoires with fewer than 30,000 or more than 120,000 public chains were excluded, along with a handful of repertoires with anomalous nucleotide sharing. Not all clones reach the TCRdb copy of this immuneACCESS table, which keeps in-frame sequences only. Checked studies attribute under half of the gap to unresolved V genes and leave the rest unexplained. V and J calls and clone size are those listed in that table; D and trimming were worked out from the DNA. The table for this sample lists about 300,000 clones; about nine tenths of them were counted only once. The ten largest make up 3% to 4% of the sample.

The cohort was made up of several hundred healthy bone marrow donors. At the time of sampling, every cohort member was nominally healthy, though immune exposures that went unrecorded were likely present. The donor tested CMV seropositive and was one of the 289 seropositive cohort members. Each donor provided a peripheral blood sample, and peripheral blood mononuclear cells were used for TCR beta sequencing. The Qiagen DNeasy Blood Extraction Kit was used to extract genomic DNA from the blood cell samples. This TCR came from a man in his forties in good health and CMV-seropositive. In this chain, TRBV7-8 is recombined with TRBJ2-3; 12 of the junction bases match TRBD1. The sample was PBMCs. The nucleotides are TGTGCCAGCAGCTTCAATTGGGACAGGGGGCACACAGATACGCAGTATTTT. Its coded protein is CASSFNWDRGHTDTQYF.